Shown below are 21 T cell receptor beta chains from a single sample sequenced in a study of blood T cell repertoires in COVID-19. Profiling relied on immunoSEQ multiplex PCR, and the TCRdb table lists in-frame clones only, not all of them. The data contain some 96,000 clones, about 89% of them singletons. The material sequenced was peripheral blood. Receptors originate from a man aged 50-59 years with acute or convalescent COVID-19.

The chain uses TRBV27 and TRBJ2-1; D may be TRBD2 (6 bases). Trimming took off 5 bases at V and 8 bases at J, with 16 bases between the two ends. This CDR3 is 14 amino acids long. The germline V gene has CDR1 MNHEY and CDR2 SMNVEV (reference sequence). The CDR3, as DNA: TGTGCCAGCAGTCGGGGACTGGGGGATTATGAGCAGTTCTTC. This gives the protein CASSRGLGDYEQFF.

The chain employs TRBV11-3 and TRBJ2-7, with TRBD1 identical over 9 bases. Germline V CDR1 and CDR2: SGHNT, YENEEA. The CDR3 runs to 13 residues. Losses at the gene ends were 3 bases for V and 5 bases for J; bases not matched to a gene: 2. The CDR3 bases are TGTGCCAGCAGCTTCCGACAGGGGGACGAGCAGTACTTC. It encodes CASSFRQGDEQYF.

This chain connects TRBV9 to TRBJ1-2, with 7 bases fitting TRBD1. Per the germline V gene, CDR1 is SGDLS and CDR2 is YYNGEE. V gave up 2 bases and J gave up 5 bases; unmatched junction bases: 3. This CDR3 has 13 amino acids. Here the CDR3 DNA reads TGTGCCAGCAGCGTGGGACAGTCGTATGGCTACACCTTC. Its translation is CASSVGQSYGYTF. Using reference TRBV9 and TRBJ1-2 for the parts outside the CDR3, the full variable domain is DSGVTQTPKHLITATGQRVTLRCSPRSGDLSVYWYQQSLDQGLQFLIQYYNGEERAKGNILERFSAQQFPDLHSELNLSSLELGDSALYFCASSVGQSYGYTFGSGTRLTVV.

The CDR3 reads CASSLAGQGSGGELFF. CDR3 nucleotide sequence: TGCGCCAGCAGCTTGGCGGGACAGGGGAGCGGCGGGGAGCTGTTTTTT. The chain joins TRBV5-1 to TRBJ2-2, with TRBD1 matching over 10 bases. CDR1 is SGHRS and CDR2 is YFSETQ in the germline V gene. V dropped 0 bases and J dropped 7; count of bases not matched to a gene: 6. The CDR3 loop spans 16 amino acids.

The chain couples TRBV27 to TRBJ2-2, with no clear D. The CDR3 contains 14 residues. Trimming took off 2 bases at V and 6 bases at J, with 10 bases between the two ends. Germline CDR1 is MNHEY and CDR2 is SMNVEV (reference sequence). The CDR3 region is CASSLQQPAGELFF. Here the CDR3 DNA reads TGTGCCAGCAGTTTACAACAGCCGGCCGGGGAGCTGTTTTTT.

The J gene is TRBJ2-3, the V gene TRBV6-2 or TRBV6-3; maybe TRBD2 (5 bases). The CDR3 has 16 amino acids. Germline V lookup: CDR1 MNHEY, CDR2 SVGEGT. The ends were cut back, 4 bases at V and 1 base at J, with 15 bases in the middle. DNA for the CDR3: TGTGCCAGCAGTTTTGCCCGGACTGCGGGCACAGATACGCAGTATTTT. Protein product: CASSFARTAGTDTQYF.

The chain links TRBV10-1 to TRBJ2-1, with D tentatively TRBD2 (6 bases). Trimming pared 4 bases from V and 5 bases from J, leaving 18 bases between. CDR3 length: 16 amino acids. Germline-derived CDR1 and CDR2 are WNHNN and SYGVQD (reference sequence). The CDR3 bases are TGCGCCAGCAGTGTCTTGCGGGACGCCGTACACAATGAGCAGTTCTTC. Its protein is CASSVLRDAVHNEQFF.

This clone is a singleton in its sample. The V call is TRBV18, the J call TRBJ2-7; 11 nucleotides align to TRBD2. This CDR3 spans 15 amino acids. Germline V gene data show CDR1 as KGHSH and CDR2 as LQKENI. Trimming removed 4 bases from V and 2 bases from J; junction bases left unmatched: 4. Here the CDR3 DNA reads TGTGCCAGCTCACTTCAGACTAGCGGGACCTACGAGCAGTACTTC. Translated: CASSLQTSGTYEQYF.

The chain has TRBV2 and TRBJ2-7, with a possible D match to TRBD2 (6 bases). With 6 bases removed from V and 7 bases from J, the gap between germline ends came to 22 bases. Germline-derived CDR1 and CDR2 are SNHLY and FYNNEI. The CDR3 has 15 amino acids. CDR3 in DNA: TGTGCCAGCAGCCTTTTAGTCGGGAAAGGAGGGGAGCAGTACTTC. Amino acid sequence: CASSLLVGKGGEQYF.

This chain connects TRBV28 to TRBJ1-3, with D unclear. Germline V gene lookup returns CDR1 MDHEN and CDR2 SYDVKM. The V gene lost 7 bases and the J gene lost 4 bases, with 5 bases spanning the gap. The CDR3 contains 11 residues. CDR3: CASTSGNTIYF. The CDR3 DNA reads TGTGCCAGCACTTCCGGAAACACCATATATTTT.

This chain uses TRBV4-2 with TRBJ1-6; D gene ambiguous. The V gene's germline CDR1 is LGHNA and CDR2 YNFKEQ. The CDR3 covers 13 residues. V lost 1 base, J lost 10 bases, and 8 bases lay in between. The CDR3 sequence is CASSQVTESPLHF. The CDR3 coding sequence is TGTGCCAGCAGCCAAGTAACAGAGTCACCCCTCCACTTT.

The rearrangement joins TRBV3-1 (or the pseudogene TRBV3-2) to TRBJ2-7; maybe TRBD2 (6 bases). The CDR3 is 15 amino acids. Germline CDR1 is LGHDT and CDR2 is YNNKEL (reference sequence). The V gene lost 4 bases and the J gene lost 3 bases, with 16 bases spanning the gap. The CDR3 sequence: CASSPAGGTNYEQYF. The CDR3 DNA reads TGTGCCAGCAGCCCGGCGGGCGGGACCAACTACGAGCAGTACTTC.

The chain couples TRBV25-1 to TRBJ2-1, with D maybe TRBD1 (6 bases). The V end lost 3 bases, the J end lost 9 bases, and 15 bases lay between the germline ends. This CDR3 spans 14 amino acids. Germline CDR1 reads MGHDK; CDR2 reads SYGVNS. In DNA, the CDR3 is TGTGCCAGCAGTGATTCTACAGGGTACGGTGAGCAGTTCTTC. Translating gives CASSDSTGYGEQFF.

This chain connects TRBV20-1 to TRBJ2-7; 10 nucleotides match TRBD2. The germline CDR1 and CDR2 sequences are DFQATT and SNEGSKA (reference sequence). Losses at the gene ends were 3 bases for V and 2 bases for J; bases not matched to a gene: 7. This CDR3 has 15 residues. The CDR3 sequence is CSASPAGGPPYEQYF. CDR3 DNA sequence: TGCAGTGCTAGTCCAGCGGGAGGGCCCCCCTACGAGCAGTACTTC.

V and J are TRBV2 and TRBJ1-3, with D possibly being TRBD1 (5 bases). CDR1 and CDR2 (germline): SNHLY, FYNNEI. The CDR3 has 12 residues. V lost 8 bases and J 0 bases, leaving 5 bases between the germline ends. CDR3 nucleotide sequence: TGTGCCAGCGGGGCCTCTGGAAACACCATATATTTT. Translation: CASGASGNTIYF.

The genes are TRBV24-1 and TRBJ2-3, with D possibly matching TRBD1 (5 bases). Trimming cost V 4 bases and J 0 bases, with 10 bases left between them. The length of the CDR3 is 15 residues. CDR1 and CDR2 from the germline V gene are KGHDR and SFDVKD. This CDR3 reads CATSETGDSTDTQYF. CDR3 in DNA: TGTGCCACCAGTGAAACAGGCGATAGCACAGATACGCAGTATTTT.

The chain combines TRBV2 with TRBJ1-5; D is unclear. Trimming took off 11 bases at V and 6 bases at J, with 23 bases between the two ends. The CDR3 has 15 residues. Germline CDR1 reads SNHLY; CDR2 reads FYNNEI. The chain's CDR3 is CALSFTSTSGQPQHF. CDR3 bases: TGTGCCCTTTCCTTTACTTCCACTTCGGGTCAGCCCCAGCATTTT. The variable domain in full, completed from reference TRBV2 and TRBJ1-5, reads EPEVTQTPSHQVTQMGQEVILRCVPISNHLYFYWYRQILGQKVEFLVSFYNNEISEKSEIFDDQFSVERPDGSNFTLKIRSTKLEDSAMYFCALSFTSTSGQPQHFGDGTRLSIL.

The rearrangement links TRBV6-5 to TRBJ2-7; TRBD1 is a possible D gene (6 bases). The germline CDR1 and CDR2 sequences are MNHEY and SVGAGI. Trimming cost V 7 bases and J 3 bases, with 16 bases left between them. This CDR3 has 14 amino acids. This CDR3 reads CASKSTGTDYEQYF. CDR3 bases: TGTGCCAGCAAGTCGACAGGAACAGACTACGAGCAGTACTTC.

The genes are TRBV18 and TRBJ1-3, with D tentatively TRBD1 (5 bases). The V end lost 8 bases, the J end lost 3 bases, and 11 bases lay between the germline ends. In germline, CDR1 is KGHSH, CDR2 LQKENI. The CDR3 is 13 residues long. CDR3 loop: CASTDSFGNTIYF. The DNA for the CDR3 is TGTGCCAGCACAGACAGTTTTGGAAACACCATATATTTT.

The V call is TRBV5-1, the J call TRBJ2-2; D remains unclear. In germline, CDR1 is SGHRS, CDR2 YFSETQ. The CDR3 runs to 17 residues. V lost 4 bases to trimming and J lost 1 base, with 17 bases between them. The CDR3 loop is CASSRALGAQNTGELFF. In nucleotides, the CDR3 is TGCGCCAGCAGCCGAGCCCTAGGAGCACAGAACACCGGGGAGCTGTTTTTT.

J is TRBJ1-1 and V is TRBV11-2; D perhaps matches TRBD1 (5 bases). The CDR3 length is 14 residues. Germline V gene data show CDR1 as SGHAT and CDR2 as FQNNGV. The V and J ends lost 1 base and 6 bases respectively, with 12 bases between them. In nucleotides, the CDR3 is TGTGCCAGCAGCTTAGGTGACAGCCCTCCTGAAGCTTTCTTT. Amino acid sequence: CASSLGDSPPEAFF.